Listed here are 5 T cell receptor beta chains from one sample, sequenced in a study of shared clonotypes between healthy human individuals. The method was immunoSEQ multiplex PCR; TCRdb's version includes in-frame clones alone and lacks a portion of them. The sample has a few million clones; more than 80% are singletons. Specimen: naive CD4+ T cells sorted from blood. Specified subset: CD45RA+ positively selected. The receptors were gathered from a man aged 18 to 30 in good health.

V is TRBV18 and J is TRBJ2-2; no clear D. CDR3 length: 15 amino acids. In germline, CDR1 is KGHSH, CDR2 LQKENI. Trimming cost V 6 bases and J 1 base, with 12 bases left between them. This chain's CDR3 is CASSPSRQNTGELFF. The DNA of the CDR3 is TGTGCCAGCTCCCCGAGTCGACAGAACACCGGGGAGCTGTTTTTT.

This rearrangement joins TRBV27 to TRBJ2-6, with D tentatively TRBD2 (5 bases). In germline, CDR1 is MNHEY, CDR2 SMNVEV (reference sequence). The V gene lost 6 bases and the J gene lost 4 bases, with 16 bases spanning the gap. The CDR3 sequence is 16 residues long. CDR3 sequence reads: CASSRVRGNGANVLTF. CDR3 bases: TGTGCCAGCAGCCGCGTTCGGGGAAACGGGGCCAACGTCCTGACTTTC.

The CDR3 sequence is CASSLAWGQQPQHF. The CDR3 DNA sequence: TGCGCCAGCAGCTTGGCATGGGGCCAACAGCCCCAGCATTTT. This chain connects TRBV5-1 to TRBJ1-5; maybe TRBD1 (5 bases). CDR3 size: 14 residues. The germline V gene has CDR1 SGHRS and CDR2 YFSETQ. V gave up 0 bases and J gave up 7 bases, with 11 bases separating them. Supplemented by reference TRBV5-1 and TRBJ1-5, the full variable domain reads KAGVTQTPRYLIKTRGQQVTLSCSPISGHRSVSWYQQTPGQGLQFLFEYFSETQRNKGNFPGRFSGRQFSNSRSEMNVSTLELGDSALYLCASSLAWGQQPQHFGDGTRLSIL.

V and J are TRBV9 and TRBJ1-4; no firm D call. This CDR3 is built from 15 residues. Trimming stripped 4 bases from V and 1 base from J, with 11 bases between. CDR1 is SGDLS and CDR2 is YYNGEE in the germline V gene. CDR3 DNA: TGTGCCAGCAGCCCAGCCACGGGAACTAATGAAAAACTGTTTTTT. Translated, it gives CASSPATGTNEKLFF.

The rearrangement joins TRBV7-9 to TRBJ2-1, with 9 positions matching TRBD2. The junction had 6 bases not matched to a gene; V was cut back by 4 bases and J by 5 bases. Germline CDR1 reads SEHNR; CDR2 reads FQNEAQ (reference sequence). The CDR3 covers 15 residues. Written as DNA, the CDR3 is TGTGCCAGCAGCTCGCTAGCGGGAAGCCACAATGAGCAGTTCTTC. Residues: CASSSLAGSHNEQFF. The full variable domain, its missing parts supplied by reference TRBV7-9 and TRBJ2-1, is DTGVSQNPRHKITKRGQNVTFRCDPISEHNRLYWYRQTLGQGPEFLTYFQNEAQLEKSRLLSDRFSAERPKGSFSTLEIQRTEQGDSAMYLCASSSLAGSHNEQFFGPGTRLTVL.